The 22 T cell receptor beta chains below all came from one sample that was sequenced in a study of T-cell reconstitution after alpha-beta-depleted transplantation in children. The authors prepared the TCRbeta library with unique molecular identifiers. TCRdb reanalysed the PCR reads using MiXCR and keeps one entry per CDR3 protein. The table lists hundreds of thousands of distinct CDR3 sequences, about a sixth of them singletons. The sample in question was PBMCs, mostly from graft donor cells, obtained 360 days after TCRalphabeta/CD19-depleted stem cell transplant. The receptors come from a boy in the first two years of life who had a stem cell transplant for Wiskott-Aldrich syndrome, so the T cells may come from the graft donor.

This clonotype was detected only a few times. The rearrangement uses TRBV19 and TRBJ2-1, with TRBD2 matching 7 bases. V lost 2 bases, J lost 6 bases, and 10 bases stayed unmatched. This CDR3 has 16 residues. Germline V gene sequence: CDR1 LNHDA, CDR2 SQIVND (reference sequence). The CDR3 is CASSIRWWEGRNEQFF. The CDR3, as DNA: TGTGCCAGTAGTATAAGGTGGTGGGAGGGCCGCAATGAGCAGTTCTTC.

The sample holds one count of this clonotype. The genes are TRBV10-3 and TRBJ2-1, with 12 bases fitting TRBD2. CDR3 length: 17 residues. Trimming removed 6 bases from V and 0 bases from J; junction bases left unmatched: 6. Germline V gene sequence: CDR1 ENHRY, CDR2 SYGVKD. The CDR3, as DNA: TGTGCCATCAGCGGACTAGCGGGACCGAGCTCCTACAATGAGCAGTTCTTC. Protein: CAISGLAGPSSYNEQFF.

This chain connects TRBV7-9 to TRBJ2-5, with 7 bases aligning to TRBD1. The germline gives CDR1 SEHNR, CDR2 FQNEAQ (reference sequence). The J segment lost 2 bases and the V segment lost 5 bases, leaving 14 bases of the junction unmatched. This CDR3 comprises 17 residues. DNA of the CDR3: TGTGCCAGCAGCACCCGACGCGCTACAGGGGTACAAGAGACCCAGTACTTC. Encoded protein: CASSTRRATGVQETQYF.

The CDR3 loop reads CAPKPAASGAIETQYF. CDR3 DNA sequence: TGTGCCCCCAAGCCAGCGGCTAGCGGGGCCATTGAGACCCAGTACTTC. V usage is TRBV21-1 and J usage is TRBJ2-5; TRBD2 is the table's D call and was not checked against the DNA. TRBV21-1 is described as a pseudogene. The CDR3 has 16 amino acids.

The rearrangement uses TRBV20-1 and TRBJ2-7, with 8 bases aligning to TRBD2. The germline V gene has CDR1 DFQATT and CDR2 SNEGSKA (reference sequence). The CDR3 has 13 residues. Unmatched junction bases numbered 8, after V lost 7 bases and J lost 3 bases. CDR3 bases: TGCAGTGTCACCGGGACTAGGTTCTACGAGCAGTACTTC. It yields the protein CSVTGTRFYEQYF.

The chain carries TRBV6-2 or TRBV6-3 and TRBJ2-2; 15 bases are shared with TRBD2. CDR3 length: 19 amino acids. Trimming took 2 bases from V and 2 from J; bases not matched to a gene: 6. The germline V gene has CDR1 MNHEY and CDR2 SVGEGT. This CDR3 is CASSYLGLAGGINTGELFF. In DNA, the CDR3 is TGTGCCAGCAGTTACCTAGGACTAGCGGGAGGGATAAACACCGGGGAGCTGTTTTTT.

As DNA, the CDR3 is TGTGCCAGCAGTTGGGGAGGTATTAGTACCCAGTACTTC. Protein sequence: CASSWGGISTQYF. The V call is TRBV28, the J call TRBJ2-5; tentatively, D is TRBD2 (6 bases). Germline-derived CDR1 and CDR2 are MDHEN and SYDVKM. This CDR3 is 13 amino acids long. Trimming took 4 bases from V and 8 from J, leaving 14 bases between them.

The genes are TRBV2 and TRBJ2-7; 9 nucleotides align to TRBD1. Germline CDR1 SNHLY, CDR2 FYNNEI. CDR3 length equals 16 residues. The V and J ends lost 0 bases and 7 bases, in that order; junction bases with no gene match: 10. The CDR3 DNA follows: TGTGCCAGCAGTGAAGCGCAGGGGGACAGGGATGGAGAGCAGTACTTC. The encoded protein is CASSEAQGDRDGEQYF.

This clonotype has only a few counts. V and J are TRBV7-2 and TRBJ1-2, with D possibly being TRBD1 (5 bases). The V end lost 0 bases, the J end lost 4 bases, and 9 bases lay between the germline ends. From germline, CDR1 is SGHTA and CDR2 FQGNSA. This CDR3 is 14 amino acids long. Written as DNA, the CDR3 is TGTGCCAGCAGCTTAGCGCTGCAGGGCTATGGCTACACCTTC. Amino acids: CASSLALQGYGYTF.

V gene TRBV15 combines with J gene TRBJ2-1, with 11 bases aligning to TRBD2. Germline CDR1 LNHNV, CDR2 YYDKDF (reference sequence). The V gene end was trimmed by 3 bases and the J gene end by 6 bases; junction bases not matched to a gene: 10. This CDR3 spans 17 amino acids. The CDR3 DNA reads TGTGCCACCAGCAGTGTAGGTTCTAGCGGGAGGCCCAATGAGCAGTTCTTC. Translating it yields CATSSVGSSGRPNEQFF.

J is TRBJ2-7 and V is TRBV6-2 or TRBV6-3; 9 nucleotides align to TRBD1. Trimming took 8 bases from V and 2 from J; bases not matched to a gene: 7. The CDR3 consists of 14 residues. Germline CDR1 reads MNHEY; CDR2 reads SVGEGT. Written as DNA, the CDR3 is TGTGCCAGCCAGCCCCGGGACAGGGCCTACGAGCAGTACTTC. It yields the protein CASQPRDRAYEQYF.

In its sample, this clonotype was seen a few times. This chain uses TRBV7-9 with TRBJ2-1, with D possibly TRBD2 on 5 matching bases. V dropped 8 bases and J dropped 8 bases, with 16 bases sitting between them. CDR3 size: 13 residues. CDR1 and CDR2 from the germline V gene are SEHNR and FQNEAQ (reference sequence). CDR3 sequence (DNA): TGTGCCAGCGACCCAAACGGGGTCGATGAGCAGTTCTTC. Its protein product is CASDPNGVDEQFF.

This clonotype came up many times. This sequence joins TRBV7-6 and TRBJ2-3; 12 nucleotides match TRBD2. There are 17 residues in the CDR3. In germline, CDR1 is SGHVS, CDR2 FNYEAQ. After removal of 5 bases from V and 2 bases from J, the junction contained 8 bases not matched to a gene. The chain's CDR3 is CASSRLAGVGITDTQYF. For the CDR3, the DNA is TGTGCCAGCAGCCGACTAGCGGGAGTAGGGATCACAGATACGCAGTATTTT.

V usage is TRBV6-2 or TRBV6-3 and J usage is TRBJ2-2, with 10 bases identical to TRBD1. CDR3 size: 16 residues. Germline V gives CDR1 MNHEY, CDR2 SVGEGT. With 5 bases clipped from V and 8 bases from J, the junction kept 11 bases outside the gene matches. CDR3 nucleotides: TGTGCCAGCAGTGACCGGGACAGGGGCCCAGCGGGGGAGCTGTTTTTT. Its translation: CASSDRDRGPAGELFF.

CDR3 protein: CASSPPTTGVTGANVLTF. In nucleotides, the CDR3 is TGTGCCAGCTCACCTCCGACGACAGGAGTAACAGGGGCCAACGTCCTGACTTTC. This rearrangement joins TRBV18 to TRBJ2-6, with a weak D call TRBD1 (6 bases). The CDR3 is 18 residues long. The V gene lost 3 bases and the J gene lost 4 bases, with 19 bases spanning the gap. Looked up from germline, CDR1 is KGHSH and CDR2 is LQKENI.

V and J are TRBV27 and TRBJ2-5; the D gene could be TRBD1 or TRBD2 (5 bases each). Trimming pared 5 bases from V and 7 bases from J, leaving 11 bases between. Germline CDR1 MNHEY, CDR2 SMNVEV (reference sequence). The CDR3 spans 12 residues. DNA for the CDR3: TGTGCCAGCAGTGTCCCTGGGGGGACCCAGTACTTC. Translating gives CASSVPGGTQYF.

This clonotype has a handful of counts. V usage is TRBV29-1 and J usage is TRBJ2-1, with 9 bases identical to TRBD2. Losses at the gene ends were 5 bases for V and 4 bases for J; bases not matched to a gene: 9. The CDR3 runs to 15 residues. Per the germline V gene, CDR1 is SQVTM and CDR2 is ANQGSEA. For the CDR3, the DNA is TGCAGCGTTCTACTGGCGGGAGGGATATACAATGAGCAGTTCTTC. It is translated as CSVLLAGGIYNEQFF.

CDR3 protein: CASSDPLTGSHEQYF. CDR3 bases: TGCGCCAGCAGTGACCCCCTGACAGGGTCCCACGAGCAGTACTTC. The V call is TRBV10-1, the J call TRBJ2-7, with 7 bases matching TRBD1. The CDR3 runs to 15 residues. Germline V CDR1 and CDR2: WNHNN, SYGVQD (reference sequence). Trimming at V came to 3 bases and at J to 5 bases, leaving 10 bases not matched to a gene.

The chain recombines TRBV5-1 with TRBJ2-3; D call uncertain. Trimming removed 0 bases from V and 2 bases from J, with 10 bases in between. Germline V gene sequence: CDR1 SGHRS, CDR2 YFSETQ. The CDR3 totals 15 residues. The CDR3 spells CASSLGQPATDTQYF. The CDR3 DNA is TGCGCCAGCAGCTTGGGTCAGCCGGCCACAGATACGCAGTATTTT.

The chain links TRBV20-1 to TRBJ1-5; D call uncertain. This CDR3 is 18 amino acids long. V gave up 6 bases and J gave up 0 bases, with 24 bases separating them. Germline V gene data show CDR1 as DFQATT and CDR2 as SNEGSKA (reference sequence). This CDR3 is CSARTDPGALYSNQPQHF. The CDR3 DNA follows: TGCAGTGCCAGAACAGACCCTGGCGCCCTTTATAGCAATCAGCCCCAGCATTTT.

The table lists this clonotype with a few counts. J is TRBJ2-1 and V is TRBV6-2 or TRBV6-3; D unresolved. This CDR3 region has 12 residues. Trimming stripped 5 bases from V and 8 bases from J, with 10 bases between. The germline CDR1 and CDR2 sequences are MNHEY and SVGEGT. Here the CDR3 reads CASSDIVDEQFF. Here the CDR3 DNA reads TGTGCCAGCAGTGATATAGTAGATGAGCAGTTCTTC.

The CDR3 DNA reads TGCGCCAGCAGCTTGGCAGCGGGGGCAGACAATGAGCAGTTCTTC. It encodes CASSLAAGADNEQFF. This chain uses TRBV5-1 with TRBJ2-1, with 8 bases matching TRBD2. The junction had 4 bases not matched to a gene; V was cut back by 0 bases and J by 5 bases. CDR3 length: 15 residues. Germline loops: CDR1 SGHRS, CDR2 YFSETQ.